Following are 28 T cell receptor beta chains from one sample sequenced in a study of shared clonotypes between healthy human individuals. Generated by immunoSEQ multiplex PCR, the TCRdb table keeps only in-frame clones and is missing some. This sample carries about 1.5 million clones, roughly 97% of them seen once, and the ten largest clones take roughly 1.1%. The sample comprised naive CD4+ T cells sorted from blood. This sample's subset: CD45RA+ positively selected. The receptors here all came from a man under 40 in good health.

The chain combines TRBV6-6 with TRBJ2-7; D ambiguous. The V gene lost 5 bases and the J gene lost 2 bases, with 10 bases spanning the gap. The CDR3 sequence is 13 residues long. CDR1 is MNHNY and CDR2 is SVGAGI in the germline V gene (reference sequence). The CDR3 here is CASSQVNTYEQYF. The DNA of the CDR3 is TGTGCCAGCAGTCAAGTAAATACCTACGAGCAGTACTTC.

The chain joins TRBV7-2 to TRBJ1-1; 7 bases map to TRBD1. This CDR3 contains 17 residues. CDR1 is SGHTA and CDR2 is FQGNSA in the germline V gene. The junction had 10 bases not matched to a gene; V was cut back by 0 bases and J by 3 bases. The CDR3 DNA sequence: TGTGCCAGCAGCTTAGCAGGGGGCGTCCACCCGGACACTGAAGCTTTCTTT. Translating gives CASSLAGGVHPDTEAFF.

V and J are TRBV6-5 and TRBJ2-1; TRBD2 matches 8 bases. This CDR3 spans 15 amino acids. After removal of 7 bases from V and 7 bases from J, the junction contained 12 bases not matched to a gene. Germline CDR1 MNHEY, CDR2 SVGAGI. The CDR3 DNA reads as TGTGCCAGCACTCCACTGACTAGCGCAAGGAATGAGCAGTTCTTC. Translation gives CASTPLTSARNEQFF.

With respect to this clone: A read error may be the cause here, since a much bigger clone is one base away. Distinct nucleotide sequences in the sample also encode this CDR3. The chain has TRBV19 and TRBJ2-7, with 9 bases matching TRBD1. There are 14 residues in the CDR3. Germline-derived CDR1 and CDR2 are LNHDA and SQIVND (reference sequence). V lost 5 bases and J lost 2; bases outside the gene matches: 4. CDR3 loop: CASSRDRATYEQYF. CDR3 sequence (DNA): TGTGCCAGTAGTCGGGACAGGGCAACCTACGAGCAGTACTTC.

The chain carries TRBV19 and TRBJ2-1; D is perhaps TRBD1 (5 bases). Germline-derived CDR1 and CDR2 are LNHDA and SQIVND (reference sequence). This CDR3 has 14 residues. V was cut by 0 bases and J by 4 bases, with 7 bases left in between. CDR3 DNA: TGTGCCAGTAGTATAGATCCAGGGTACAATGAGCAGTTCTTC. Translated, it gives CASSIDPGYNEQFF.

The chain couples TRBV28 to TRBJ2-1; D is unresolved. V was pared by 3 bases and J by 2 bases, with 11 bases between. Germline CDR1 and CDR2: MDHEN and SYDVKM. The CDR3 contains 15 residues. The CDR3 sequence is CASSLDLLTYNEQFF. The CDR3, as DNA: TGTGCCAGCAGTTTGGATCTTCTGACCTACAATGAGCAGTTCTTC.

The V gene is TRBV2, the J gene TRBJ1-5; D might be TRBD1 (5 bases). CDR3 length: 15 residues. V dropped 7 bases and J dropped 1 base, with 14 bases sitting between them. From germline, CDR1 is SNHLY and CDR2 FYNNEI. CDR3 protein: CASISHQGSNQPQHF. The CDR3 nucleotides are TGTGCCAGCATTAGCCACCAGGGCAGCAATCAGCCCCAGCATTTT.

The rearrangement joins TRBV7-9 to TRBJ2-2; 12 bases match TRBD2. The CDR3 is made up of 15 amino acids. From germline, CDR1 is SEHNR and CDR2 FQNEAQ (reference sequence). The V and J ends lost 2 bases and 6 bases, in that order; junction bases with no gene match: 1. CDR3 loop: CASSLRLAGAGELFF. CDR3 coding DNA: TGTGCCAGCAGCTTACGACTAGCGGGAGCCGGGGAGCTGTTTTTT.

The chain combines TRBV11-2 with TRBJ2-5; possible D gene TRBD2, 6 bases. The CDR3 is 15 residues long. The germline V and J ends were trimmed by 5 bases and 7 bases, with 20 bases remaining between them. The germline gives CDR1 SGHAT, CDR2 FQNNGV. CDR3 region: CASSTPRDGGTTQYF. DNA of the CDR3: TGTGCCAGCAGCACCCCTCGGGACGGGGGTACGACCCAGTACTTC. The full variable domain, rest sourced from reference TRBV11-2 and TRBJ2-5, is EAGVAQSPRYKIIEKRQSVAFWCNPISGHATLYWYQQILGQGPKLLIQFQNNGVVDDSQLPKDRFSAERLKGVDSTLKIQPAKLEDSAVYLCASSTPRDGGTTQYFGPGTRLLVL.

The J gene is TRBJ2-7, the V gene TRBV5-1; 8 bases match TRBD1. V was clipped by 4 bases and J by 4 bases; unmatched bases: 10. This CDR3 comprises 15 residues. The germline V gene encodes CDR1 SGHRS and CDR2 YFSETQ. CDR3 DNA sequence: TGCGCCAGCAGCATAGGGGGGACAGGCCCGTACGAGCAGTACTTC. Protein product: CASSIGGTGPYEQYF.

The chain is built from TRBV4-3 and TRBJ1-2; weak D call: TRBD1 (5 bases). Germline V gene sequence: CDR1 LGHNA, CDR2 YSLEER. The CDR3 has 15 amino acids. Trimming removed 5 bases from V and 6 bases from J, with 19 bases in between. The CDR3 loop reads CASSKPLWGLDGYTF. The CDR3 nucleotides are TGCGCCAGCAGCAAACCCTTGTGGGGGTTGGATGGCTACACCTTC.

As DNA, the CDR3 is TGTGCCAGCAGCTTGGTGTCAGGGCCCTACGAGCAGTACTTC. Translation gives CASSLVSGPYEQYF. The rearrangement uses TRBV5-5 and TRBJ2-7, with D perhaps TRBD1 (5 bases). V was shortened by 0 bases and J by 2 bases, with 9 bases between the two germline ends. Germline V lookup: CDR1 SGHKS, CDR2 YYEKEE (reference sequence). The CDR3 is 14 residues long.

The chain joins TRBV6-1 to TRBJ1-1, with D possibly matching TRBD1 (5 bases). V lost 4 bases to trimming and J lost 3 bases, with 15 bases between them. Germline V gene sequence: CDR1 MNHNS, CDR2 SASEGT. The CDR3 extends over 15 amino acids. The CDR3, as DNA: TGTGCCAGCAGTGTATCCCCAGTGGGGGACACTGAAGCTTTCTTT. Residues: CASSVSPVGDTEAFF.

The V call is TRBV11-2, the J call TRBJ2-2; 7 bases are a match to TRBD1. The CDR3 totals 16 residues. J was trimmed by 3 bases and V by 5 bases; bases with no gene match: 9. Per the germline V gene, CDR1 is SGHAT and CDR2 is FQNNGV. The CDR3 loop is CASSPTGACDTGELFF. The CDR3 nucleotides read TGTGCCAGCAGCCCAACAGGGGCCTGTGACACCGGGGAGCTGTTTTTT.

The chain employs TRBV10-2 and TRBJ2-2; 12 nucleotides line up with TRBD2. Germline CDR1 is WSHSY and CDR2 is SAAADI. This CDR3 has 18 amino acids. V trimming: 2 bases; J trimming: 1 base; junction bases outside the gene matches: 5. The CDR3 region is CASSETWTSGVNTGELFF. Here the CDR3 DNA reads TGCGCCAGCAGTGAGACCTGGACTAGCGGGGTGAACACCGGGGAGCTGTTTTTT.

The chain couples TRBV10-1 to TRBJ2-3; TRBD2 agrees at 9 bases. J was trimmed by 7 bases and V by 5 bases; bases with no gene match: 7. Per germline, CDR1 WNHNN and CDR2 SYGVQD (reference sequence). This CDR3 is built from 14 residues. Here the CDR3 reads CASSISGSGYTQYF. For the CDR3, the DNA is TGCGCCAGCAGTATTAGCGGGAGTGGATATACGCAGTATTTT.

The chain recombines TRBV7-6 with TRBJ2-2; TRBD1 aligns across 10 bases. The CDR3 has 19 amino acids. The trim removed 2 bases at V and 4 bases at J, leaving 13 bases unmatched. Germline CDR1 reads SGHVS; CDR2 reads FNYEAQ. The CDR3 DNA sequence: TGTGCCAGCAGCTTAATCCCACCTCGACAGGGGGCCTTCACCGGGGAGCTGTTTTTT. Translation gives CASSLIPPRQGAFTGELFF.

The rearrangement joins TRBV2 to TRBJ1-1, with a tentative D call TRBD1 (5 bases). V lost 8 bases and J lost 4, with 14 bases in between. The CDR3 spans 13 residues. The V gene's germline CDR1 is SNHLY and CDR2 FYNNEI. CDR3 sequence reads: CASRSEGSTEAFF. The CDR3 DNA reads as TGTGCCAGCCGGTCGGAGGGGAGCACTGAAGCTTTCTTT.

About this clone: Other DNA variants within this sample encode the same CDR3. The chain combines TRBV10-3 with TRBJ2-7; maybe TRBD2 (6 bases). Trimming removed 0 bases from V and 1 base from J, with 7 bases in between. The CDR3 is 14 residues long. Germline V lookup: CDR1 ENHRY, CDR2 SYGVKD. The DNA for the CDR3 is TGTGCCATCAGTGAGTCGACTAGGTCCTACGAGCAGTACTTC. This encodes CAISESTRSYEQYF.

V usage is TRBV18 and J usage is TRBJ1-5; 7 bases align to TRBD1. This CDR3 has 14 amino acids. The V segment lost 1 base and the J segment 9 bases; nucleotides outside the gene matches: 6. CDR1 KGHSH and CDR2 LQKENI come from the germline V gene. CDR3 coding DNA: TGTGCCAGCTCACCACGCGAACAGGGGCCGCCCCAGCATTTT. Translated: CASSPREQGPPQHF.

This chain uses TRBV27 with TRBJ2-7; tentatively, D is TRBD1 or TRBD2 (5 bases each). The CDR3 sequence is 12 residues long. From germline, CDR1 is MNHEY and CDR2 SMNVEV (reference sequence). V lost 6 bases and J 5 bases, leaving 11 bases between the germline ends. The CDR3 DNA reads TGTGCCAGCAGGTCCAGGGACCACGAGCAGTACTTC. This encodes CASRSRDHEQYF.

The chain recombines TRBV15 with TRBJ2-7; 7 nucleotides match TRBD2. This CDR3 region has 16 residues. J lost 2 bases, V lost 0 bases, and 7 bases had no gene match. CDR1 LNHNV and CDR2 YYDKDF come from the germline V gene (reference sequence). The CDR3 is CATSRETSGIAYEQYF. In nucleotides, the CDR3 is TGTGCCACCAGCAGAGAGACCAGCGGGATCGCCTACGAGCAGTACTTC.

The rearrangement links TRBV29-1 to TRBJ2-1; 7 bases line up with TRBD2. This CDR3 region has 17 residues. V lost 4 bases, J lost 0 bases, and 12 bases stayed unmatched. The germline V gene encodes CDR1 SQVTM and CDR2 ANQGSEA. This chain's CDR3 is CSVVGVAKRGSYNEQFF. The DNA of the CDR3 is TGCAGCGTTGTGGGGGTTGCTAAGCGGGGCTCCTACAATGAGCAGTTCTTC.

V usage is TRBV4-1 and J usage is TRBJ2-1; D not certain. Germline CDR1 and CDR2: MGHRA and YSYEKL. The CDR3 loop spans 15 amino acids. Trimming took off 3 bases at V and 4 bases at J, with 13 bases between the two ends. CDR3 sequence (DNA): TGCGCCAGCAGCCATATGGGCGAAGGATACAATGAGCAGTTCTTC. Protein: CASSHMGEGYNEQFF.

V usage is TRBV5-1 and J usage is TRBJ2-1; 8 positions agree with TRBD2. The ends lost 0 bases at V and 8 bases at J; junction bases unmatched: 4. CDR3 length equals 14 residues. Germline loops: CDR1 SGHRS, CDR2 YFSETQ. The chain's CDR3 is CASSLDTGGDEQFF. The DNA of the CDR3 is TGCGCCAGCAGCTTGGACACGGGAGGGGATGAGCAGTTCTTC.

This rearrangement joins TRBV7-2 to TRBJ2-1; 9 nucleotides line up with TRBD2. There are 15 residues in the CDR3. After removal of 2 bases from V and 5 bases from J, the junction contained 4 bases not matched to a gene. The germline V gene has CDR1 SGHTA and CDR2 FQGNSA. The CDR3 coding sequence is TGTGCCAGCAGCTTATTTGGCGGGAGGGACAATGAGCAGTTCTTC. This encodes CASSLFGGRDNEQFF.

This clone was observed a few times. The chain recombines TRBV5-4 with TRBJ1-1, with a weak D call TRBD1 (6 bases). Germline V gene sequence: CDR1 SGHNT, CDR2 YYREEE (reference sequence). The V end lost 5 bases, the J end lost 0 bases, and 14 bases lay between the germline ends. This CDR3 has 15 residues. CDR3 in DNA: TGTGCCAGCAGTCCCAGGGGCCGATTGAACACTGAAGCTTTCTTT. Protein sequence: CASSPRGRLNTEAFF.

The rearrangement links TRBV5-6 to TRBJ2-4; D may correspond to TRBD1 or TRBD2 (5 bases each). Germline values: CDR1 SGHDT, CDR2 YYEEEE. The CDR3 extends over 19 amino acids. Trimming removed 4 bases at V and 1 base at J, with 24 bases between. The CDR3 is CASSGGSGTRVVAKNIQYF. CDR3 bases: TGTGCCAGCAGCGGGGGATCGGGGACCAGGGTGGTTGCCAAAAACATTCAGTACTTC.